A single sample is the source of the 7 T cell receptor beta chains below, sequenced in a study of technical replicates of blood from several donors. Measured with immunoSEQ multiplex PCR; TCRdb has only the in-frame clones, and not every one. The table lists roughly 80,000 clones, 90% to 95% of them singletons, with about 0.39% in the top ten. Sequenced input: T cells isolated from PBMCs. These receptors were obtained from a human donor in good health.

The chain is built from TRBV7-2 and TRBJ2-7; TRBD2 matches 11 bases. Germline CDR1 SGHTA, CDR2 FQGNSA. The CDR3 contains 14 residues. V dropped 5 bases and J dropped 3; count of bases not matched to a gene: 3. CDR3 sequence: CASSPGTSGYEQYF. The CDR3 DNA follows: TGTGCCAGCAGCCCCGGGACTAGCGGCTACGAGCAGTACTTC.

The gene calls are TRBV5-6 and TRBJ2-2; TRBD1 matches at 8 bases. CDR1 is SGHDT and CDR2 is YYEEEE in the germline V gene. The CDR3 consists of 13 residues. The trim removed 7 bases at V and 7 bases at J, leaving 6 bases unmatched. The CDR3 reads CASRTGLDGELFF. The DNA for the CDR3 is TGTGCCAGCCGGACAGGGTTGGACGGGGAGCTGTTTTTT.

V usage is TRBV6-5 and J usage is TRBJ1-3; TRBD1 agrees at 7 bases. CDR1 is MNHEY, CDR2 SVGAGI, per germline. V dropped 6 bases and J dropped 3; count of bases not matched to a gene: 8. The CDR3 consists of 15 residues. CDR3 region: CASRKTGLGGNTIYF. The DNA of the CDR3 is TGTGCCAGCAGAAAGACAGGGTTAGGTGGAAACACCATATATTTT.

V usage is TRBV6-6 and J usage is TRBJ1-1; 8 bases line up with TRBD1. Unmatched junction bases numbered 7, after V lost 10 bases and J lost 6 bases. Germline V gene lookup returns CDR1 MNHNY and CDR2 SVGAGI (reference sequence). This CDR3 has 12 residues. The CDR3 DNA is TGTGCCACCGCGGACAGGGTCTCTGAAGCTTTCTTT. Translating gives CATADRVSEAFF.

Here the CDR3 reads CASSPRPGTVPTDTQYF. In DNA, the CDR3 is TGTGCCAGCAGCCCCCGTCCCGGGACAGTACCCACAGATACGCAGTATTTT. The chain has TRBV9 and TRBJ2-3; 7 bases map to TRBD1. The CDR3 spans 17 residues. Trimming removed 4 bases from V and 2 bases from J; junction bases left unmatched: 13. The germline V gene has CDR1 SGDLS and CDR2 YYNGEE.

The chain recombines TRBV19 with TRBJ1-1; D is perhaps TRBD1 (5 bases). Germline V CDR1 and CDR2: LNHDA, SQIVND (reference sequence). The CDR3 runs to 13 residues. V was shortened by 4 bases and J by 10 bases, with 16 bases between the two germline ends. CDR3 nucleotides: TGTGCCAGTAGTAACTTAGCAGGGTCGGGAGCTTTCTTT. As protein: CASSNLAGSGAFF.

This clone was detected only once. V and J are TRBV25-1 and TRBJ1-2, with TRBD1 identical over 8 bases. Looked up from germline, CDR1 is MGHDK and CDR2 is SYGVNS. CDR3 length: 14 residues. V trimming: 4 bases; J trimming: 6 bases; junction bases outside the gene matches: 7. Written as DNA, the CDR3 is TGTGCCAGCAGTGGGGGGGACAGGTGGGATGGCTACACCTTC. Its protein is CASSGGDRWDGYTF.